The 31 T cell receptor beta chains listed next were all sequenced from one sample in a study of Graves' ophthalmopathy and Graves' hyperthyroidism. RNA transcripts provided the template for amplifying TCR beta CDR3 regions. RT-PCR was first run with HTBI primers, then multiplex PCR in a second round. One entry per CDR3 protein results from TCRdb running MiXCR on the multiplex PCR reads. The repertoire holds about 25,000 distinct CDR3 sequences, around 50% seen once, with roughly 6.5% in the top ten. Input material: peripheral blood. These receptors were collected from an adult woman with stable Graves' hyperthyroidism.

In this sample, this clonotype is medium-sized. V is TRBV20-1 and J is TRBJ2-3; 13 bases fit TRBD2. From germline, CDR1 is DFQATT and CDR2 SNEGSKA (reference sequence). Trimming removed 5 bases from V and 6 bases from J; junction bases left unmatched: 8. The CDR3 runs 15 residues. The CDR3, as DNA: TGCAGTGCTCAAGGGTGGGGACTAGCGGGGGATACGCAGTATTTT. Protein product: CSAQGWGLAGDTQYF.

For this clonotype: Since the CDR3 does not end with the conserved phenylalanine or tryptophan, this likely comes from a read error. The J gene is TRBJ2-3, the V gene TRBV11-3, with D perhaps matching TRBD1 (5 bases). Germline assignment: CDR1 SGHNT and CDR2 YENEEA. This CDR3 comprises 14 residues. Trimming pared 3 bases from V and 0 bases from J, leaving 7 bases between. The DNA for the CDR3 is TGTGCCAGCAGCTTGGGGCTCAGCACAGATACGCAGTATCTT. Translating it yields CASSLGLSTDTQYL.

The chain links TRBV15 to TRBJ1-5; 8 bases match TRBD1. V shed 1 base, J shed 2 bases, and the junction held 4 bases outside the gene matches. From germline, CDR1 is LNHNV and CDR2 YYDKDF (reference sequence). This CDR3 contains 16 residues. DNA for the CDR3: TGTGCCACCAGCAGAGGTCCGGGACAGGGCAATCAGCCCCAGCATTTT. Translated: CATSRGPGQGNQPQHF.

The table lists this clonotype with many counts. V and J are TRBV6-2 or TRBV6-3 and TRBJ2-1, with 14 positions matching TRBD2. The CDR3 extends over 16 amino acids. V was pared by 8 bases and J by 7 bases, with 10 bases of the junction left unmatched. The germline V gene encodes CDR1 MNHEY and CDR2 SVGEGT. CDR3: CASARGLAGAWNEQFF. For the CDR3, the DNA is TGTGCCAGCGCCCGGGGACTAGCGGGAGCGTGGAATGAGCAGTTCTTC.

This clonotype was observed many times. The chain uses TRBV6-1 and TRBJ2-3; 9 bases fit TRBD2. The trim removed 2 bases at V and 2 bases at J, leaving 14 bases unmatched. The CDR3 runs to 19 residues. Looked up from germline, CDR1 is MNHNS and CDR2 is SASEGT. The CDR3, as DNA: TGTGCCAGCAGTGAACGGATCCGGGTTAGCGGGAGTGCCACAGATACGCAGTATTTT. Translation: CASSERIRVSGSATDTQYF.

Notes on this clonotype: A junction end diverges from the germline sequence, so it may reflect a read error. The J gene is TRBJ2-1, the V gene TRBV20-1; 10 nucleotides match TRBD2. CDR1 and CDR2 (germline): DFQATT, SNEGSKA (reference sequence). This CDR3 has 15 residues. The CDR3 loop is CSARGRSGRAREQFF. DNA for the CDR3: TGCAGTGCGAGAGGGCGCAGCGGGAGGGCCCGTGAGCAGTTCTTC.

This clonotype is labeled as medium-sized. The gene calls are TRBV6-4 and TRBJ2-1; the D is unclear. Germline-derived CDR1 and CDR2 are MRHNA and SNTAGT. V was clipped by 2 bases and J by 9 bases, with 5 bases between them. CDR3 length: 11 residues. Here the CDR3 DNA reads TGTGCCAGCAGTGACGGTATTGAGCAGTTCTTC. Residues: CASSDGIEQFF.

This clonotype was detected many times. A read error may be the cause here, since a much bigger clone is one base away. The rearrangement uses TRBV20-1 and TRBJ2-7; weak D call: TRBD2 (5 bases). The germline gives CDR1 DFQATT, CDR2 SNEGSKA (reference sequence). CDR3 size: 11 residues. The DNA of the CDR3 is TGCGGTGCTAGTCTTCGGGATGGGCAGTACTTC. It is translated as CGASLRDGQYF.

This clonotype appeared once. The V call is TRBV9, the J call TRBJ2-2; no definite D call. From germline, CDR1 is SGDLS and CDR2 YYNGEE. V gave up 4 bases and J gave up 3 bases, with 13 bases separating them. This CDR3 comprises 15 residues. In DNA, the CDR3 is TGTGCCAGCAGCCCACGATCCACGGACACCGGGGAGCTGTTTTTT. This encodes CASSPRSTDTGELFF.

The chain uses TRBV19 and TRBJ2-1, with D perhaps matching TRBD2 (6 bases). The germline V gene encodes CDR1 LNHDA and CDR2 SQIVND (reference sequence). The V end lost 4 bases, the J end lost 0 bases, and 22 bases lay between the germline ends. The CDR3 length is 19 residues. CDR3 DNA: TGTGCCAGTAGTACTCCGGGGGTATCCCAACTGAGCTCCTACAATGAGCAGTTCTTC. Residues: CASSTPGVSQLSSYNEQFF. The variable domain in full, completed from reference TRBV19 and TRBJ2-1, reads DGGITQSPKYLFRKEGQNVTLSCEQNLNHDAMYWYRQDPGQGLRLIYYSQIVNDFQKGDIAEGYSVSREKKESFPLTVTSAQKNPTAFYLCASSTPGVSQLSSYNEQFFGPGTRLTVL.

This clonotype came up many times. The chain links TRBV19 to TRBJ1-4, with unresolved D. Per the germline V gene, CDR1 is LNHDA and CDR2 is SQIVND (reference sequence). The V end lost 1 base, the J end lost 8 bases, and 8 bases lay between the germline ends. There are 13 residues in the CDR3. CDR3 bases: TGTGCCAGTAGTATAGGTTGGAAGGAAAAACTGTTTTTT. It specifies CASSIGWKEKLFF.

The sample holds a few counts of this clonotype. The junction and the germline gene differ at one end; a read error may be behind it. The chain combines TRBV10-2 with TRBJ2-1; 14 bases line up with TRBD2. CDR3 size: 17 residues. Germline lookup yields CDR1 WSHSY and CDR2 SAAADI. CDR3: CASSKSGTSGSVDEQFF. DNA for the CDR3: TGTGCCAGCTCGAAATCCGGGACTAGCGGGAGTGTCGATGAGCAGTTCTTC.

This clonotype was counted a single time. The rearrangement uses TRBV5-4 and TRBJ2-2; the D gene is possibly TRBD1 (5 bases). The V gene lost 3 bases and the J gene lost 8 bases, with 5 bases spanning the gap. The CDR3 contains 11 residues. Germline assignment: CDR1 SGHNT and CDR2 YYREEE (reference sequence). CDR3: CASSWTGELFF. CDR3 coding DNA: TGTGCCAGCAGCTGGACAGGGGAGCTGTTTTTT.

This chain uses TRBV6-2 or TRBV6-3 with TRBJ2-7; tentatively, D is TRBD2 (6 bases). The CDR3 totals 15 residues. V lost 8 bases, J lost 7 bases, and 24 bases lay in between. CDR1 is MNHEY, CDR2 SVGEGT, per germline. The CDR3 nucleotides read TGTGCCAGCGGTCACGGGACTCCTGGGATGGCTGAGCAGTACTTC. It specifies CASGHGTPGMAEQYF.

Of note for this clonotype: One end of the junction fails to match germline, which may point to a read error. The chain couples TRBV6-5 to TRBJ2-1; D unresolved. This CDR3 has 13 amino acids. CDR1 and CDR2 (germline): MNHEY, SVGAGI. This CDR3 is CASSPDRYDEQSF. As DNA, the CDR3 is TGTGCCAGCAGTCCAGACCGGTACGATGAGCAGTCCTTC.

In this sample, this clonotype turned up many times. J is TRBJ1-6 and V is TRBV5-1; a possible D gene is TRBD1 (5 bases). The CDR3 runs to 16 residues. Germline lookup yields CDR1 SGHRS and CDR2 YFSETQ. The ends were cut back, 1 base at V and 4 bases at J, with 12 bases in the middle. In nucleotides, the CDR3 is TGCGCCAGCAGCTTGACGGGACTAAAATATAATTCACCCCTCCACTTT. Translating gives CASSLTGLKYNSPLHF.

The genes are TRBV2 and TRBJ2-1; tentative D call: TRBD2 (5 bases). This CDR3 contains 14 residues. Trimming shortened V by 5 bases and J by 3 bases, and 11 bases separated the two germline ends. Germline CDR1 is SNHLY and CDR2 is FYNNEI. CDR3 DNA: TGTGCCAGCAGTAATACGGGGTTCTACAATGAGCAGTTCTTC. Its translation is CASSNTGFYNEQFF.

In its sample, this clonotype ranks as medium-sized (0.01 to 0.1%). The chain couples TRBV29-1 to TRBJ2-3, with 10 positions matching TRBD2. V was clipped by 8 bases and J by 4 bases; unmatched bases: 9. Germline CDR1 and CDR2: SQVTM and ANQGSEA. This CDR3 has 14 residues. Here the CDR3 DNA reads TGCAGCACTACGCTAGCGGGAGAAGCAGATACGCAGTATTTT. This gives the protein CSTTLAGEADTQYF.

This clonotype was observed a handful of times. The gene calls are TRBV5-1 and TRBJ1-6, with no clear D. From germline, CDR1 is SGHRS and CDR2 YFSETQ. Trimming pared 4 bases from V and 6 bases from J, leaving 14 bases between. This CDR3 is built from 15 residues. The CDR3 reads CASSGGIGVNSPLHF. In nucleotides, the CDR3 is TGCGCCAGCAGCGGAGGGATCGGCGTTAATTCACCCCTCCACTTT.

Concerning this clonotype: One end of the junction varies from germline; a read error may be responsible. CDR3 bases: TGCAGCGCCCCTGCGGGGCCCACCTACGAGCAATACTTC. Its translation is CSAPAGPTYEQYF. The chain combines TRBV29-1 with TRBJ2-7; tentative D call: TRBD2 (6 bases). Germline V gene data show CDR1 as SQVTM and CDR2 as ANQGSEA. This CDR3 contains 13 residues.

As regards this clonotype: The conserved final phenylalanine or tryptophan is absent from the CDR3, which likely points to a read error. Because the CDR3's place on the DNA is in doubt, the DNA is left out and the CDR3 is given as listed by TCRdb. The chain joins TRBV6-6 to TRBJ1-1. Counting both end residues, the CDR3 totals 13 amino acids. From germline, CDR1 is MNHNY and CDR2 SVGAGI (reference sequence). The CDR3 loop is CASSYDINTEALL.

This clonotype was picked up a small number of times. The V call is TRBV29-1, the J call TRBJ1-2; TRBD1 matches 11 bases. This CDR3 spans 13 amino acids. Germline V CDR1 and CDR2: SQVTM, ANQGSEA. The junction had 5 bases not matched to a gene; V was cut back by 6 bases and J by 5 bases. CDR3 in DNA: TGCAGCGTGGGGACAGGGGGTGGATATGGCTACACCTTC. Residues: CSVGTGGGYGYTF.

The chain couples TRBV20-1 to TRBJ2-1, with a possible D match to TRBD2 (5 bases). Deletions cut 3 bases from V and 3 bases from J, with 12 bases between. CDR3 length equals 14 residues. Germline values: CDR1 DFQATT, CDR2 SNEGSKA (reference sequence). The CDR3 is CSASAVRDYNEQFF. The CDR3 bases are TGCAGTGCTAGTGCAGTTCGGGACTACAATGAGCAGTTCTTC.

This chain joins TRBV5-1 and TRBJ2-5; 9 bases map to TRBD1. V was pared by 4 bases and J by 5 bases, with 9 bases of the junction left unmatched. The CDR3 spans 15 residues. Germline CDR1 SGHRS, CDR2 YFSETQ. The CDR3 here is CASSERDTGGETQYF. The CDR3 region has the DNA TGCGCCAGCAGCGAACGTGACACAGGGGGCGAGACCCAGTACTTC.

The chain employs TRBV20-1 and TRBJ1-1; 7 bases fit TRBD1. The CDR3 has 14 residues. V was clipped by 1 base and J by 3 bases; unmatched bases: 5. Germline loops: CDR1 DFQATT, CDR2 SNEGSKA (reference sequence). The CDR3 is CSARAQGSDTEAFF. CDR3 bases: TGCAGTGCTAGAGCACAGGGGAGCGACACTGAAGCTTTCTTT.

The V call is TRBV7-2, the J call TRBJ1-2; D not certain. This CDR3 contains 13 residues. V gave up 4 bases and J gave up 2 bases, with 8 bases separating them. Germline V gene sequence: CDR1 SGHTA, CDR2 FQGNSA. The chain's CDR3 is CASSYDPNYGYTF. DNA for the CDR3: TGTGCCAGCAGCTACGATCCGAACTATGGCTACACCTTC.

V gene TRBV29-1 combines with J gene TRBJ2-7, with D possibly being TRBD1 (6 bases). Germline V lookup: CDR1 SQVTM, CDR2 ANQGSEA. This CDR3 region has 12 residues. Trimming removed 6 bases from V and 7 bases from J, with 16 bases in between. In DNA form, the CDR3 reads TGCAGCGTGGGGGCAGGTGGGAGTGAGCAGTACTTC. Amino acids: CSVGAGGSEQYF.

In its sample, this clonotype was seen many times. V gene TRBV5-8 combines with J gene TRBJ1-4; 7 bases match TRBD1. This CDR3 region has 15 residues. The germline V gene has CDR1 SGHTS and CDR2 YDEGEE. J gave up 5 bases and V 4 bases, and 8 bases lay outside the gene matches. CDR3 bases: TGTGCCAGCAGCCCAAGACAGGGAGCAAATGAAAAACTGTTTTTT. Translation: CASSPRQGANEKLFF.

This clonotype is medium-sized (0.01 to 0.1%) by share. The chain recombines TRBV19 with TRBJ2-7, with D perhaps TRBD2 (6 bases). The germline gives CDR1 LNHDA, CDR2 SQIVND (reference sequence). This CDR3 has 12 amino acids. Trimming took 3 bases from V and 5 from J, leaving 8 bases between them. CDR3 DNA sequence: TGTGCCAGTAGTATCGGGGGAAACGAGCAGTACTTC. Protein sequence: CASSIGGNEQYF.

The chain joins TRBV7-9 to TRBJ1-1; D gene unclear. The CDR3 runs 16 residues. The germline CDR1 and CDR2 sequences are SEHNR and FQNEAQ (reference sequence). With 2 bases removed from V and 2 bases from J, the gap between germline ends came to 15 bases. The CDR3 loop is CASSLSAVSGNTEAFF. In DNA form, the CDR3 reads TGTGCCAGCAGCTTATCAGCAGTCTCTGGAAACACTGAAGCTTTCTTT.

A remark on this clonotype: It is unclear where the CDR3 begins or ends on the DNA, so no DNA is shown, and the CDR3 is as TCRdb lists it. The V call is TRBV5-4, the J call TRBJ2-7; the table's TRBD2 call for D was not verified on the DNA. The V gene's germline CDR1 is SGHNT and CDR2 YYREEE (reference sequence). The CDR3 is made up of 20 amino acids, end residues included. Here the CDR3 reads CASSFYICSAPLYRSYEQYF.